The clone carrying this T cell receptor beta chain was counted a single time. The V gene's germline CDR1 is MNHEY and CDR2 SVGEGT. This CDR3 is built from 17 residues. Trimming took off 2 bases at V and 1 base at J, with 17 bases between the two ends. The table came from immunoSEQ multiplex PCR; TCRdb's copy has only in-frame clones and leaves some out. The data show 150,000 to 200,000 clones, with 84% seen just once and 14% held by the top ten. These data originate in a study of blood T cell repertoires in COVID-19. The TCR originated in a woman aged 70-85 years with COVID-19, enrolled during active disease. Sequences were obtained from peripheral blood. J is TRBJ1-1 and V is TRBV6-2 or TRBV6-3; D perhaps matches TRBD1 (5 bases). The CDR3 DNA is TGTGCCAGCAGTTACGGGGGGTTGGGTGGTACGAACACTGAAGCTTTCTTT. This translates into CASSYGGLGGTNTEAFF.